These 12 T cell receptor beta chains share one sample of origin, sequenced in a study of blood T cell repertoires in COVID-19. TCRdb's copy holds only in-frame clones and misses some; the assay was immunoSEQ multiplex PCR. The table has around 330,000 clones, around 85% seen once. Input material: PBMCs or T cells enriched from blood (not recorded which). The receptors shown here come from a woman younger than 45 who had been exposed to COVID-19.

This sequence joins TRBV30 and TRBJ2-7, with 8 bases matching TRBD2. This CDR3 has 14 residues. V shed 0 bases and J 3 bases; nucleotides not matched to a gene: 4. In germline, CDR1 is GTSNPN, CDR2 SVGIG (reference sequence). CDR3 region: CAWSVGAGDYEQYF. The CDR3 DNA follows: TGTGCCTGGAGTGTTGGAGCGGGGGACTACGAGCAGTACTTC.

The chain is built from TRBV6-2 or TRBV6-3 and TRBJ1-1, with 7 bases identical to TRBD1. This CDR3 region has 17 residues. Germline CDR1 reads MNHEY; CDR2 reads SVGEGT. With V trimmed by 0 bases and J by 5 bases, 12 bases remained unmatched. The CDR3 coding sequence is TGTGCCAGCAGTTACTCGCAAAGGGGGCGCGTCGGGACTGAAGCTTTCTTT. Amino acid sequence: CASSYSQRGRVGTEAFF.

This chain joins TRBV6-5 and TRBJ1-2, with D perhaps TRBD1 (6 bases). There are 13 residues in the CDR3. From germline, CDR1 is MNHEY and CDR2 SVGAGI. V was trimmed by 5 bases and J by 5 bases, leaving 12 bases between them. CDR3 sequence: CASSIDRSYGYTF. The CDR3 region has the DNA TGTGCCAGCAGTATCGACAGGTCGTATGGCTACACCTTC.

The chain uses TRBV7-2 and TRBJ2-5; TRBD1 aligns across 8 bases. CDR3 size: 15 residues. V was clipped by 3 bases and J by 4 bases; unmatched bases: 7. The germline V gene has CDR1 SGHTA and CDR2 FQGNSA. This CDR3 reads CASSLDRVFRETQYF. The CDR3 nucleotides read TGTGCCAGCAGCTTGGACAGGGTCTTCAGAGAGACCCAGTACTTC.

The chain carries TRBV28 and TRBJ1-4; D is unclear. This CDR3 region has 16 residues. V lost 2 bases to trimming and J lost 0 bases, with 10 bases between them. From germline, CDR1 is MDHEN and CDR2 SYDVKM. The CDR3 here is CASSLQETTTNEKLFF. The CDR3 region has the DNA TGTGCCAGCAGTTTACAGGAAACGACAACTAATGAAAAACTGTTTTTT.

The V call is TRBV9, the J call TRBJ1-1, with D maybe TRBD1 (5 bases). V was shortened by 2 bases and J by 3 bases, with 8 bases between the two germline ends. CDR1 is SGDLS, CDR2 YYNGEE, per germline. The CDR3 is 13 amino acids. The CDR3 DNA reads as TGTGCCAGCAGCGTGCGGGGCGACACTGAAGCTTTCTTT. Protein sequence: CASSVRGDTEAFF.

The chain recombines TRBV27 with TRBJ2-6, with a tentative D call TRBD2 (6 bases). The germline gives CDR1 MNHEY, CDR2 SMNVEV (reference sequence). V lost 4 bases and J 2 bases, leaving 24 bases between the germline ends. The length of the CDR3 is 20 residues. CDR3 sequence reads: CASSSAALGRGKAGANVLTF. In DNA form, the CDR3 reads TGTGCCAGCAGTTCTGCGGCTTTAGGGCGGGGAAAAGCTGGGGCCAACGTCCTGACTTTC.

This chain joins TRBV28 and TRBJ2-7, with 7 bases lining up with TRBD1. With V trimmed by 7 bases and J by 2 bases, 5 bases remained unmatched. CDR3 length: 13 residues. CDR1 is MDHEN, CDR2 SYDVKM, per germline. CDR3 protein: CASIAQGAYEQYF. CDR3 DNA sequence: TGTGCCAGCATCGCTCAGGGGGCCTACGAGCAGTACTTC.

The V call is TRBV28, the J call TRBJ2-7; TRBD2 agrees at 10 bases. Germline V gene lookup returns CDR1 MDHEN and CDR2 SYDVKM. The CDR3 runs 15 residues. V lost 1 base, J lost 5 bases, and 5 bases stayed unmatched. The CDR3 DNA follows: TGTGCCAGCAGTTTATCTAGCGGGAGAAGACACGAGCAGTACTTC. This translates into CASSLSSGRRHEQYF.

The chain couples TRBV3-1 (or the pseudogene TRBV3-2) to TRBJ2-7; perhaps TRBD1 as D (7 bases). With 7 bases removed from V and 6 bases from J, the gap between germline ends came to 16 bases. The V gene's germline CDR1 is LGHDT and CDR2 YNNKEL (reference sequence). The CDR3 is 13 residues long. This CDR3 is CASNPQGGSEQYF. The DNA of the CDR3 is TGTGCCAGCAACCCTCAGGGGGGCTCCGAGCAGTACTTC.

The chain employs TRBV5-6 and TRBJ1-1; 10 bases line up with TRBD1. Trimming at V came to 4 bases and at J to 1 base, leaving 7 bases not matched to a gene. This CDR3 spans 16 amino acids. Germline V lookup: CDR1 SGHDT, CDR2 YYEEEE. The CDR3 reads CASSRRQGAANTEAFF. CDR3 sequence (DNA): TGTGCCAGCAGCCGTCGACAGGGGGCCGCGAACACTGAAGCTTTCTTT.

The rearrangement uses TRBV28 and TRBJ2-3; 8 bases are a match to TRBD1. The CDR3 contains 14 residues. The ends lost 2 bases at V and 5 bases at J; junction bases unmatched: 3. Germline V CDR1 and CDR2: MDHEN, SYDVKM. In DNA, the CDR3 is TGTGCCAGCAGTTTAGCAGGGGGCATAGATACGCAGTATTTT. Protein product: CASSLAGGIDTQYF.